This is a list of T cell receptor beta chains from one sample in a study of response to subunit inactivated influenza vaccine. TCRdb itself ran the RT-PCR reads through MiXCR, one entry per CDR3 protein. The sample has hundreds of thousands of distinct CDR3 sequences; 16% are singletons. Material: CD4+ T cells sorted from PBMCs, obtained 23 months after vaccination. The receptor source for this set is a man aged 50 to 69 who received an inactivated influenza vaccine. CDR3s include the opening cysteine and the closing phenylalanine or tryptophan. The order of the fields is J gene, V gene, CDR3 protein.

TRBJ2-7 | TRBV12-3/TRBV12-4 | CASSRGRQGYEQYF
TRBJ1-1 | TRBV6-1 | CASMNRVNTEAFF
TRBJ2-5 | TRBV28 | CASSMTPIQETQYF
TRBJ2-1 | TRBV6-2/TRBV6-3 | CASSFSLNAEQFF
TRBJ2-2 | TRBV4-1 | CASSRSGDWGELFF
TRBJ2-1 | TRBV6-1 | CASSDPSGRSYNEQFF
TRBJ1-5 | TRBV29-1 | CSVGAEGLDQPQHF
TRBJ2-2 | TRBV4-1 | CASSQVGARSLNTGELFF
TRBJ2-7 | TRBV29-1 | CSVRDSRNYEQYF
TRBJ2-7 | TRBV20-1 | CSASGRSYEQYF